The TCR beta chain under discussion was sequenced for a study of cytomegalovirus exposure and HLA in healthy donors (TCRdb year 2017). The study in broad terms: According to an earlier analysis of 587 of the donors, some 170 million T cells yielded roughly 110 million unique TCR beta sequences and 250 to 350 Gb of sequence data. HLA typing included class I and class II loci at four-digit resolution. Besides the first cohort of about 730 subjects, a separate validation cohort made up of about 120 different subjects was used. Donor age, sex, ethnicity and CMV serostatus were compiled alongside the repertoire data. The aim of the study was to test whether cataloging public T cell receptors could identify signatures of past pathogen exposure. All discovery cohort repertoires had been generated using a single sequencing platform. Roughly 300 gigabases of sequencing data and around 80 million unique TCR sequences made up an early release that covered several hundred HLA-typed donors. Typing coverage varied by locus: about 620-630 donors for A, B, C, DRB1 and DQB1; roughly 500 for DQA1; over 600 for DPA1; 450 to 480 for DPB1. A handful of DR-DQ haplotypes were treated as single units for association and clustering because of strong linkage in the cohort. Among the roughly 390 genotyped donors, roughly 80% belonged to the genetic ancestry cluster associated with self-reported Caucasian donors. In a later genetic analysis, genome-wide SNP genotypes for about 55% of the roughly 700 donors were used, and that subset was treated as a discovery cohort. Rather than using new phenotypic data, the later analysis identified candidate immune exposures from TCR beta sequences and from how often those sequences occurred across donors. An earlier analysis of 500 to 650 of the donors applied high-throughput TCR beta sequencing to assess whether each TCR beta V gene segment acted as functional or pseudogenic. The study combined high-throughput TCR immunosequencing, statistical association of individual TCRs with disease status, and machine learning to predict cytomegalovirus infection status. Across under 500 genotyped donors of the cohort, an average of about 240,000 unique TCR beta nucleotide sequences per donor were sequenced, and 15% to 20% of those sequences were non-productive. Using immunosequencing, the study profiled T cell repertoires from fewer than 700 subjects and related those repertoires to cytomegalovirus serostatus. In a later analysis, previously published TCR beta repertoires from 670 or so donors were re-analyzed and high-resolution HLA genotyping was added so that TCR occurrence patterns could be studied.

The method behind the library was the immunoSEQ multiplex PCR assay. For the multiplex PCR, a mixture combining 60 forward primers for TCR Vbeta segments and 13 reverse primers for TCR Jbeta segments was used. Amplification of the CDR3 region of rearranged TCR beta genes was performed with a multiplex PCR assay on genomic DNA. Amplified TCR beta libraries were sequenced as 87-base-pair reads on the Illumina HiSeq System. Processing in the source paper ran as follows. A later analysis counted around 72 million unique TCR beta chains across the 550 to 750 repertoires, and some 11 million of these chains were shared by at least two donors. A nearest-neighbor algorithm error-corrected the raw reads and collapsed the reads into unique sequences, merging closely related sequences to remove PCR and sequencing errors. CDR3 sequences were aligned to IMGT reference sequences to assign V, D and J gene segments. For a sequence to be retained, a match of at least six nucleotides was required to both a V gene segment and a J gene segment. Rearrangements were called productive when the CDR3 lacked stop codons and stayed in frame with V and J; all others were non-productive. Following IMGT convention, CDR3 was defined as the stretch from the second conserved V-encoded cysteine to the conserved J-encoded phenylalanine. The earlier analysis of around 640 of the donors excluded sequences that lacked an unambiguous match to a single V gene segment. An earlier analysis of 550 to 650 of the donors classified V segments as functional when productive rearrangements were above 56.7% and as segregating when the standard deviation between donors was above 5%. To diagnose cytomegalovirus status from the catalog of TCR beta chain sequences, a statistical classification framework was built. In a later analysis, V and J genes were assigned by comparing TCR nucleotide sequences against IMGT/GENE-DB human TR gene sequences. In a later analysis, CDR3 sequences and most-parsimonious VDJ recombination scenarios were assigned using the TCRdist pipeline. In a later analysis, each TCR beta chain was defined by its CDR3 amino acid sequence together with its V-gene family, and reads lacking a unique V-gene family were excluded. A later analysis removed 500 to 600 highly shared, low-generation-probability nucleotide sequences to deal with suspected cross-contamination and a sequencing artifact. A later analysis calculated a clonal expansion index for each public chain from normalized within-repertoire ranks of inferred template counts. Generation probabilities in a later analysis came from a VDJ recombination model fitted to out-of-frame rearrangements, and those results were checked against IGoR. Hypergeometric tests were used in a later analysis to score TCR-TCR, TCR-HLA and TCR-CMV co-occurrence, with a repertoire-size bias correction applied to the TCR pairs. False discovery rates were estimated in a later analysis by permuting HLA or CMV assignments 20 times. A later analysis grouped co-occurring TCRs with DBSCAN, adding TCRdist sequence similarity when clustering within HLA-allele-positive subsets. Repertoires with fewer than 30,000 or more than 120,000 public chains, plus five repertoires with anomalous nucleotide sharing, were excluded from co-occurrence clustering. In TCRdb, the immuneACCESS table is reduced to in-frame sequences with V and J assigned. These tables do not hold every clone; where another copy was compared, an unresolved V gene accounts for under half, and the others remain unexplained. That table furnishes V, J and clone size, whereas the DNA furnished D and trimming. The table kept for this sample lists roughly 90,000 clones. Over 15% of the sample lies in the top ten.

Here is what the overall study found, with its caveats: Strong co-occurrence of HLA alleles, especially DR and DQ, made assigning TCR associations to individual alleles difficult. A group of highly shared sequence variants was considered likely to be a technical artifact of the sequencing pipeline. Because HLA typing was unavailable for some donors at each locus, only the typed subset was used in association tests. In an earlier analysis of some 640 of the donors, most TCR beta V segments were observed in productive rearrangements about 90% or about 30% of the time, broadly matching IMGT annotations. This cohort had only TCR beta chains sequenced, and the lack of alpha or paired-chain data limited which features could be detected. Compared with equally common non-associated chains, HLA-associated TCR beta chains in a later analysis were more clonally expanded and had lower generation probabilities. A further reported finding was that TCR beta sequences accurately predicted the HLA-A and HLA-B alleles for most subjects in the first cohort. Most TCR sequences were observed very rarely across donors, whereas some public TCRs were present in many individuals. At a false discovery rate of 0.05, a later analysis linked 15,000 to 20,000 TCR beta sequences to specific HLA alleles. In the study, 164 TCR beta chains were listed as associated with cytomegalovirus. Because the 87-base-pair reads could not distinguish some IMGT-functional V segments, including TRBV6-2 and TRBV6-3, those segments were excluded. According to a later analysis, most CMV-associated TCR beta chains appeared to be HLA-restricted, and the HLA associations seemed to be driven largely by CMV exposure. It was suggested by the authors that the approach could potentially be generalized to other disease states and immunological phenotypes. In a later analysis, several top co-occurrence clusters were reported to appear linked to parvovirus B19, influenza, CMV and Epstein-Barr virus. Compared with the roughly 670-donor mean, donors in an Asian-associated ancestry cluster had fewer N-insertions in productive TCRs, according to a later genetic analysis. V-gene and J-gene trimming of TCR beta chains was associated with a missense DCLRE1C variant in a later genetic analysis, and the association was replicated in an independent cohort. In vitro tests confirmed that a few of the cytomegalovirus-associated TCR beta chains recognize cytomegalovirus antigens. In a later analysis, the rate of TCR association differed among HLA loci, with DRB1 alleles having the most associated TCRs and HLA-C alleles having the fewest. Over 15 rarely observed V segments, including chromosome 9 orphons, were excluded from the earlier analysis of approximately 500 of the donors because counts were too low. For the cohort, immune exposure information was limited to CMV serostatus. The classifier was reported to diagnose cytomegalovirus status with high specificity and sensitivity in both the original and validation cohorts. Presence/absence analyses assumed roughly uniform sequencing depth across donors, an assumption that may not hold. Linkage disequilibrium might explain the correlated functional status among segregating V segments, but an unknown experimental factor could not be excluded.

The cohort was made up of 650 to 700 healthy bone marrow donors. All cohort members were sampled while nominally healthy, although unrecorded immune exposures were likely present. The donor was CMV seropositive and belonged to the group of 250 to 300 seropositive cohort members. Each donor provided a peripheral blood sample, and peripheral blood mononuclear cells were used for TCR beta sequencing. Genomic DNA extraction from the blood cell samples was performed with the Qiagen DNeasy Blood Extraction Kit. The CDR3 numbers 12 residues from cysteine through phenylalanine. This entry keeps only the CDR3 DNA: 36 bases, framed from base 1. Looking up the germline V gene (reference sequence) yields CDR1 GTSNPN and CDR2 SVGIG. V gives up 0 bases and J gives up 10 bases, and the segment between their germline ends measures 10 bases. A remark on this clone: This clone's antigen is unknown.

The chain is encoded by TRBV30 joined to TRBJ2-1; there is no confident call for the D gene. The specimen was PBMCs. This receptor was taken from a man in his fifties or sixties in good health and CMV-seropositive. The CDR3 protein sequence reads: CAWSVPPTEQFF. The DNA sequence is given as TGTGCCTGGAGTGTACCCCCTACCGAGCAGTTCTTC. Where the CDR3 stops, the reference TRBV30 and TRBJ2-1 genes take over; the full variable domain is SQTIHQWPATLVQPVGSPLSLECTVEGTSNPNLYWYRQAAGRGLQLLFYSVGIGQISSEVPQNLSASRPQDRQFILSSKKLLLSDSGFYLCAWSVPPTEQFFGPGTRLTVL.